Sequencing of this T cell receptor beta chain was carried out in a study of blood T cell repertoires in COVID-19. Overall study: From the United States, Italy and Spain came samples of acute and convalescent COVID-19. PBMCs, B-cell-depleted T cells, or T cells were the source of the cDNA or gDNA that made up the material.

This CDR3 has 14 amino acids. Trimming took 4 bases from V and 4 from J; bases not matched to a gene: 7. Germline V gene data show CDR1 as SGHRS and CDR2 as YFSETQ. The table came from immunoSEQ multiplex PCR; TCRdb's copy has only in-frame clones and leaves some out. The table includes about 59,000 clones, roughly 85% detected once. The specimen sequenced was peripheral blood. The gene calls are TRBV5-1 and TRBJ2-7, with 8 bases that match TRBD2. This receptor was identified in a man in his sixties with acute or convalescent COVID-19. The chain's CDR3 is CASSLFSGTYEQYF. CDR3 sequence (DNA): TGCGCCAGCAGCCTGTTTAGCGGGACATACGAGCAGTACTTC.